What follows is one TCR beta chain and its context. As yet, its antigen is unknown. Per the germline V gene, CDR1 is SGHRS and CDR2 is YFSETQ. Trimming stripped 4 bases from V and 0 bases from J, with 13 bases between. This CDR3 spans 15 amino acids. This record belongs to a study of vaccination and CD4 T cells after COVID-19. About the study: A positive SARS-CoV-2 nasal swab PCR result was recorded for each convalescent patient; roughly 10 were mild and one severe. Points from the study as a whole: Convalescent patients saw a median roughly 90% of their reactive clones show up only after vaccination. No early post-infection timepoints were studied, and convalescent patients studied were relatively few.

CD4+ T cells that had been cultured provided DNA sequenced with the Oncomine TCR Beta short-read assay. One entry per CDR3 protein, called by TCRdb with MiXCR from the PCR reads. The table shows some 13,000 distinct CDR3 sequences, with about 50% occurring only once. Documented treatment: roughly ten-day PBMC culture with coronavirus spike peptide pools or control peptides (ViraFEST assay). The TCR originated in a human donor who had recovered from COVID-19. Sample: CD4+ T cells from blood, cultured in vitro. This chain uses TRBV5-1 with TRBJ1-2; D remains unclear. Written as DNA, the CDR3 is TGCGCCAGCAGCCTCGGATCCAAAGCTAACTATGGCTACACCTTC. This codes for CASSLGSKANYGYTF.